These 32 T cell receptor beta chains were all obtained from the same sample, sequenced in a study of T cells in Graves' hyperthyroidism and ophthalmopathy (dated by TCRdb to 2018 to 2020). The library was made by multiplex PCR. TCRdb names Illumina HiSeq 2000 as the instrument used. The TCR beta CDR3 regions were amplified from the RNA transcripts. The TCR CDR3 was subjected to a first round of RT-PCR using the HTBI primer set and the Qiagen OneStep RT-PCR kit. The public reads were reanalyzed by TCRdb: fastp trimming at Q25, MiXCR alignment, in-frame beta chains only. Here each entry gathers all rows of one CDR3 protein and keeps the most common genes and DNA. In all, the sample holds under 350,000 distinct CDR3 sequences, and around a sixth of those were seen once. About 49% of the sample is taken by the ten largest. Sequenced: blood. These receptors were collected from a woman aged 50 to 60 with Graves' hyperthyroidism.

This clonotype was seen a handful of times. The chain couples TRBV19 to TRBJ1-1, with D possibly TRBD1 on 5 matching bases. This CDR3 comprises 15 residues. Trimming removed 6 bases at V and 3 bases at J, with 17 bases between. From germline, CDR1 is LNHDA and CDR2 SQIVND (reference sequence). Here the CDR3 DNA reads TGTGCCAGTAGGGCTGGTCAGGGTTTGTACACTGAAGCTTTCTTT. Translation gives CASRAGQGLYTEAFF. Variable domain in full (rest from reference TRBV19 and TRBJ1-1): DGGITQSPKYLFRKEGQNVTLSCEQNLNHDAMYWYRQDPGQGLRLIYYSQIVNDFQKGDIAEGYSVSREKKESFPLTVTSAQKNPTAFYLCASRAGQGLYTEAFFGQGTRLTVV.

This clonotype showed up just a few times. The V call is TRBV5-1, the J call TRBJ1-1; a possible D gene is TRBD1 (5 bases). Germline V CDR1 and CDR2: SGHRS, YFSETQ. The CDR3 loop spans 16 amino acids. V was clipped by 0 bases and J by 6 bases, with 18 bases between them. CDR3 residues: CASSLEVAIRGAEAFF. The CDR3 DNA sequence: TGCGCCAGCAGCTTGGAGGTAGCCATCAGAGGGGCTGAAGCTTTCTTT.

The chain is built from TRBV30 and TRBJ2-5, with a weak D call TRBD2 (5 bases). This CDR3 is 16 amino acids long. Trimming left V 1 base short and J 2 bases short, with 17 bases between. The germline V gene has CDR1 GTSNPN and CDR2 SVGIG (reference sequence). CDR3 sequence: CAWSGLARQLQETQYF. In nucleotides, the CDR3 is TGTGCCTGGAGTGGGCTAGCCCGACAACTACAAGAGACCCAGTACTTC.

At least ten counts were recorded for this clonotype. The chain carries TRBV27 and TRBJ2-7; 7 bases map to TRBD1. The length of the CDR3 is 15 residues. The trim removed 6 bases at V and 3 bases at J, leaving 11 bases unmatched. The germline V gene encodes CDR1 MNHEY and CDR2 SMNVEV (reference sequence). In DNA, the CDR3 is TGTGCCAGCAGAACCGGGACAGAAGGGTTCTACGAGCAGTACTTC. Amino acid sequence: CASRTGTEGFYEQYF.

This clonotype was seen a few times. The chain is built from TRBV7-8 and TRBJ2-3; TRBD1 matches at 7 bases. The CDR3 has 16 amino acids. Germline V gene sequence: CDR1 SGHVS, CDR2 FQNEAQ. Trimming took 4 bases from V and 2 from J; bases not matched to a gene: 9. As DNA, the CDR3 is TGTGCCAGCAGCTACCGACAGGGATTCATCACAGATACGCAGTATTTT. The encoded protein is CASSYRQGFITDTQYF. Full variable domain (remainder filled in from reference TRBV7-8 and TRBJ2-3): GAGVSQSPRYKVAKRGQDVALRCDPISGHVSLFWYQQALGQGPEFLTYFQNEAQLDKSGLPSDRFFAERPEGSVSTLKIQRTQQEDSAVYLCASSYRQGFITDTQYFGPGTRLTVL.

The chain uses TRBV28 and TRBJ2-3, with 13 bases that match TRBD2. This CDR3 contains 18 residues. Per germline, CDR1 MDHEN and CDR2 SYDVKM. The J segment lost 4 bases and the V segment lost 8 bases, leaving 15 bases of the junction unmatched. The CDR3 here is CASPPLGLAGVSADTQYF. CDR3 DNA sequence: TGTGCCAGCCCCCCTCTCGGACTAGCGGGAGTGTCTGCAGATACGCAGTATTTT.

The chain is built from TRBV6-2 or TRBV6-3 and TRBJ2-1, with no clear D. The CDR3 consists of 13 residues. Per germline, CDR1 MNHEY and CDR2 SVGEGT. Trimming cost V 6 bases and J 9 bases, with 15 bases left between them. The CDR3 DNA reads as TGTGCCAGCAGCCCGGGCGAGTTTGGTGAGCAGTTCTTC. Translated, it gives CASSPGEFGEQFF.

The rearrangement joins TRBV6-2 or TRBV6-3 to TRBJ1-5; 12 bases line up with TRBD1. J was trimmed by 6 bases and V by 9 bases; bases with no gene match: 15. The CDR3 covers 17 residues. CDR1 is MNHEY, CDR2 SVGEGT, per germline. The CDR3 loop is CARGTGGARPQSQPQHF. CDR3 coding DNA: TGTGCCAGGGGGACAGGGGGCGCTCGGCCACAATCTCAGCCCCAGCATTTT.

V and J are TRBV20-1 and TRBJ1-5, with 7 bases aligning to TRBD1. Per the germline V gene, CDR1 is DFQATT and CDR2 is SNEGSKA (reference sequence). The CDR3 loop spans 16 amino acids. Losses at the gene ends were 1 base for V and 1 base for J; bases not matched to a gene: 7. CDR3 in amino acids: CSARAPTGSSNQPQHF. In nucleotides, the CDR3 is TGCAGTGCTAGAGCTCCGACAGGGTCAAGCAATCAGCCCCAGCATTTT.

This clonotype has more than one count but fewer than ten. V gene TRBV20-1 combines with J gene TRBJ2-3; 7 positions agree with TRBD2. The CDR3 is made up of 18 amino acids. V shed 0 bases and J 5 bases; nucleotides not matched to a gene: 17. Looked up from germline, CDR1 is DFQATT and CDR2 is SNEGSKA (reference sequence). The CDR3 DNA follows: TGCAGTGCTAGAGATCCCCCCCTTAGCGGGCTTAGGGAAGATACGCAGTATTTT. This codes for CSARDPPLSGLREDTQYF.

This clonotype was seen only a few times. The V and J genes are TRBV2 and TRBJ2-6; D is unresolved. This CDR3 has 15 residues. Germline CDR1 reads SNHLY; CDR2 reads FYNNEI. Trimming shortened V by 4 bases and J by 4 bases, and 11 bases separated the two germline ends. The chain's CDR3 is CASSVEKAGANVLTF. The CDR3, as DNA: TGTGCCAGCAGTGTTGAGAAGGCCGGGGCCAACGTCCTGACTTTC.

This clonotype was observed a few times. V and J are TRBV6-4 and TRBJ1-1; 8 bases are a match to TRBD1. Germline CDR1 is MRHNA and CDR2 is SNTAGT. This CDR3 comprises 15 residues. The V gene end was trimmed by 11 bases and the J gene end by 1 base; junction bases not matched to a gene: 12. The CDR3 spells CACSDRVEPNTEAFF. CDR3 nucleotides: TGTGCCTGCTCGGACAGGGTAGAACCGAACACTGAAGCTTTCTTT.

This clonotype was picked up many times. The chain is built from TRBV20-1 and TRBJ2-7, with TRBD2 matching 9 bases. Germline values: CDR1 DFQATT, CDR2 SNEGSKA (reference sequence). V was clipped by 1 base and J by 6 bases; unmatched bases: 1. The CDR3 sequence is 12 residues long. CDR3 sequence reads: CSARGGLAEQYF. CDR3 nucleotide sequence: TGCAGTGCTAGAGGGGGACTAGCCGAGCAGTACTTC.

Points on this clonotype: A read error may explain this, as a much larger clone is one base away. This chain uses TRBV11-2 with TRBJ2-7; D ambiguous. The CDR3 loop spans 13 amino acids. The germline V gene encodes CDR1 SGHAT and CDR2 FQNNGV. V was shortened by 1 base and J by 3 bases, with 7 bases between the two germline ends. This CDR3 is CASSLGMGYEQYF. The CDR3, as DNA: TGTGCCAGCAGCTTAGGGATGGGCTACGAGCAGTACTTC.

The table lists this clonotype with many counts. The chain employs TRBV5-1 and TRBJ2-7, with TRBD2 as a possible D gene (5 bases). The CDR3 has 15 amino acids. Germline lookup yields CDR1 SGHRS and CDR2 YFSETQ. Trimming pared 1 base from V and 1 base from J, leaving 12 bases between. CDR3 residues: CASSLTGEPSYEQYF. The CDR3, as DNA: TGCGCCAGCAGCTTGACCGGGGAGCCTTCCTACGAGCAGTACTTC.

This clonotype was seen many times. V gene TRBV12-3 or TRBV12-4 combines with J gene TRBJ2-3, with D maybe TRBD1 (5 bases). The V gene lost 4 bases and the J gene lost 1 base, with 9 bases spanning the gap. This CDR3 has 14 amino acids. The CDR3, as DNA: TGTGCCAGCAGTTCAGAGACAGGCACAGATACGCAGTATTTT. Residues: CASSSETGTDTQYF.

This clonotype was picked up a small number of times. The chain carries TRBV30 and TRBJ2-5; TRBD2 matches 9 bases. Germline CDR1 GTSNPN, CDR2 SVGIG (reference sequence). Trimming took 3 bases from V and 2 from J; bases not matched to a gene: 7. CDR3 length: 15 amino acids. This chain's CDR3 is CAWSEGLAEQETQYF. Written as DNA, the CDR3 is TGTGCCTGGAGCGAGGGACTAGCAGAACAAGAGACCCAGTACTTC.

This chain joins TRBV2 and TRBJ2-1; D is ambiguous. Germline-derived CDR1 and CDR2 are SNHLY and FYNNEI. The V gene lost 4 bases and the J gene lost 0 bases, with 10 bases spanning the gap. This CDR3 region has 15 residues. The CDR3 DNA reads as TGTGCCAGCAGTGGTATGATTTCCTCCTACAATGAGCAGTTCTTC. Translated: CASSGMISSYNEQFF.

This clonotype was counted at least ten times. The chain carries TRBV11-2 and TRBJ2-5; D is unresolved. Trimming left V 5 bases short and J 1 base short, with 14 bases between. From germline, CDR1 is SGHAT and CDR2 FQNNGV. The CDR3 sequence is 15 residues long. The CDR3 DNA is TGTGCCAGCAGCATTGGACCCCCCCCCCAAGAGACCCAGTACTTC. As protein: CASSIGPPPQETQYF.

This clonotype was seen many times. V usage is TRBV11-2 and J usage is TRBJ2-7; D unresolved. The CDR3 has 13 residues. The V end was cut by 3 bases, the J end by 1 base, with 7 bases between. Germline V gives CDR1 SGHAT, CDR2 FQNNGV. The CDR3 coding sequence is TGTGCCAGCAGCTTTTACGGATCCTACGAGCAGTACTTC. As protein: CASSFYGSYEQYF.

This clonotype was seen repeatedly, ten times or more. The chain employs TRBV10-3 and TRBJ2-5, with 7 nucleotides matching TRBD1. V lost 4 bases to trimming and J lost 2 bases; unmatched junction nucleotides: 7. CDR1 ENHRY and CDR2 SYGVKD come from the germline V gene. This CDR3 is 15 amino acids long. CDR3 DNA: TGTGCCATCAGTGCATCAGGGGGTTGGCAAGAGACCCAGTACTTC. Protein: CAISASGGWQETQYF.

This clonotype was counted a few times. The rearrangement links TRBV11-2 to TRBJ2-7, with D hard to call. This CDR3 is built from 15 residues. In germline, CDR1 is SGHAT, CDR2 FQNNGV. With 2 bases removed from V and 2 bases from J, the gap between germline ends came to 13 bases. DNA for the CDR3: TGTGCCAGCAGCTTATCCCCAGGTTTGGCCTACGAGCAGTACTTC. Translation gives CASSLSPGLAYEQYF. Drawing the rest from reference TRBV11-2 and TRBJ2-7, the complete variable domain is EAGVAQSPRYKIIEKRQSVAFWCNPISGHATLYWYQQILGQGPKLLIQFQNNGVVDDSQLPKDRFSAERLKGVDSTLKIQPAKLEDSAVYLCASSLSPGLAYEQYFGPGTRLTVT.

This clonotype was detected a few times. This rearrangement joins TRBV20-1 to TRBJ1-2, with D possibly being TRBD1 (5 bases). Germline loops: CDR1 DFQATT, CDR2 SNEGSKA (reference sequence). The CDR3 length is 14 residues. Between the trimmed V and J ends, which lost 5 bases and 5 bases, there was a span of 18 bases. The CDR3 reads CSAPDGTLTYGYTF. CDR3 DNA: TGCAGTGCTCCGGACGGGACTCTGACTTATGGCTACACCTTC.

This clonotype was counted between two and nine times. This chain joins TRBV4-1 and TRBJ2-5, with D perhaps TRBD2 (5 bases). Per germline, CDR1 MGHRA and CDR2 YSYEKL. The CDR3 extends over 16 amino acids. V lost 4 bases, J lost 4 bases, and 19 bases lay in between. The CDR3 coding sequence is TGCGCCAGCAGCCCCTGGTTGGGAGATCCACTAGAGACCCAGTACTTC. Amino acids: CASSPWLGDPLETQYF.

This clonotype came up many times. The rearrangement links TRBV28 to TRBJ2-7; 9 bases map to TRBD1. V was clipped by 4 bases and J by 5 bases; unmatched bases: 6. Germline values: CDR1 MDHEN, CDR2 SYDVKM. The CDR3 sequence is 14 residues long. Here the CDR3 DNA reads TGTGCCAGCAGTTACCGGGACAGGGAGGACGAGCAGTACTTC. Its protein is CASSYRDREDEQYF.

The chain couples TRBV20-1 to TRBJ2-3; 9 positions agree with TRBD2. The CDR3 is 15 residues long. The germline V gene encodes CDR1 DFQATT and CDR2 SNEGSKA (reference sequence). With V trimmed by 6 bases and J by 1 base, 8 bases remained unmatched. The CDR3 region is CSAIDEREGTDTQYF. The CDR3 bases are TGCAGTGCAATAGACGAGCGGGAGGGCACAGATACGCAGTATTTT.

This clonotype showed up just a few times. Here the CDR3 DNA reads TGTGCCAGCAGCGGAATGCGGGACACTGGCTACACCTTC. Its protein is CASSGMRDTGYTF. The genes are TRBV9 and TRBJ1-2; perhaps TRBD1 as D (6 bases). Trimming stripped 3 bases from V and 7 bases from J, with 13 bases between. In germline, CDR1 is SGDLS, CDR2 YYNGEE. This CDR3 has 13 residues.

This clonotype was detected ten times or more. The rearrangement joins TRBV7-8 to TRBJ1-5; the D is unclear. Trimming stripped 3 bases from V and 4 bases from J, with 13 bases between. Germline lookup yields CDR1 SGHVS and CDR2 FQNEAQ. This CDR3 region has 15 residues. The CDR3 region has the DNA TGTGCCAGCAGCTTGAACAGTGGGATGAATCAGCCCCAGCATTTT. It codes for CASSLNSGMNQPQHF.

At least ten counts were recorded for this clonotype. The chain links TRBV27 to TRBJ2-1; 8 nucleotides agree with TRBD1. The CDR3 sequence is 14 residues long. V was clipped by 5 bases and J by 8 bases; unmatched bases: 8. Per germline, CDR1 MNHEY and CDR2 SMNVEV (reference sequence). CDR3 sequence (DNA): TGTGCCAGCAGTCCCTGGGCACAGGGGGATGAGCAGTTCTTC. It is translated as CASSPWAQGDEQFF.

This clonotype was counted only a few times. The V call is TRBV6-5, the J call TRBJ1-1, with D unclear. The CDR3 totals 13 residues. V was pared by 1 base and J by 1 base, with 4 bases between. Germline V gives CDR1 MNHEY, CDR2 SVGAGI. CDR3: CASSYYKNTEAFF. CDR3 DNA sequence: TGTGCCAGCAGTTACTACAAGAACACTGAAGCTTTCTTT.

This clonotype was seen many times. The V gene is TRBV12-3 or TRBV12-4, the J gene TRBJ1-2, with a possible D match to TRBD1 (6 bases). This CDR3 comprises 13 residues. V was trimmed by 4 bases and J by 5 bases, leaving 11 bases between them. Here the CDR3 DNA reads TGTGCCAGCAGTTCTGGGACACTGTATGGCTACACCTTC. This codes for CASSSGTLYGYTF.

This clonotype showed up just a few times. The chain has TRBV12-5 and TRBJ2-3, with D perhaps matching TRBD1 or TRBD2 (5 bases each). CDR3 length: 14 residues. V lost 6 bases to trimming and J lost 2 bases, with 12 bases between them. Germline V gene data show CDR1 as LGHNT and CDR2 as FRNRAP. CDR3 nucleotide sequence: TGTGCTAGTGGGGGACGGCTACTCACAGATACGCAGTATTTT. It specifies CASGGRLLTDTQYF.